These 6 T cell receptor beta chains share one sample of origin, sequenced in a study of CD8+CD57+ T cells in acquired aplastic anemia. Researchers used genomic DNA as the template to profile TCR beta VDJ and CDR3. TCRdb reanalysed the reads using MiXCR and keeps one entry per CDR3 protein. The sample lists 400,000 to 450,000 distinct CDR3 sequences; around 72% were seen once. Sequencing used sorted CD4+, CD8+, or CD8+CD57+ T cells (not recorded which) from PBMCs. Receptors were obtained from a human donor in good health, serving as a control.

The V gene is TRBV20-1, the J gene TRBJ1-1; 8 bases are a match to TRBD1. V lost 5 bases to trimming and J lost 4 bases; unmatched junction nucleotides: 12. The CDR3 spans 15 residues. Germline CDR1 and CDR2: DFQATT and SNEGSKA (reference sequence). The CDR3 sequence is CSAAAADRVGTEAFF. CDR3 in DNA: TGCAGTGCTGCCGCCGCGGACAGGGTGGGCACTGAAGCTTTCTTT.

Of note for this clonotype: Given a much more abundant clone one base away, this may be a read error. The chain joins TRBV12-3 or TRBV12-4 to TRBJ2-7; TRBD1 matches 8 bases. V lost 4 bases to trimming and J lost 3 bases; unmatched junction nucleotides: 5. The CDR3 runs 14 residues. The CDR3 region has the DNA TGTGCCAGCAGTTCCTTACAGGGGGTCTACGAGCAGTACTTC. Protein: CASSSLQGVYEQYF.

In regard to this clonotype: Here the CDR3 omits its conserved ending phenylalanine or tryptophan, so a read error is the likely source. The DNA is omitted, as the CDR3 cannot be located on it reliably, and the CDR3 follows TCRdb's listing. This chain joins TRBV7-2 and TRBJ2-3; the table's TRBD2 call for D was not verified on the DNA. The CDR3 sequence runs 13 residues, both termini included. In germline, CDR1 is SGHTA, CDR2 FQGNSA. The CDR3 sequence: CASSRSGDEQYFV.

In regard to this clonotype: The CDR3 does not close with the conserved phenylalanine or tryptophan, likely indicating a read error. No DNA is shown, since the ends of the CDR3 on it are uncertain; the CDR3 is the one TCRdb lists. The chain couples TRBV9 to TRBJ1-1. The CDR3 is made up of 13 amino acids, end residues included. Germline V CDR1 and CDR2: SGDLS, YYNGEE. CDR3 loop: CASSARNYGYTFV.

This clonotype was counted many times. A much larger clonotype is one base distant, so this may be a read error. V gene TRBV11-2 combines with J gene TRBJ2-3; D remains unclear. The CDR3 runs 12 residues. Germline lookup yields CDR1 SGHAT and CDR2 FQNNGV. Trimming left V 1 base short and J 2 bases short, with 1 base between. CDR3: CASSLVTDTQYF. CDR3 DNA sequence: TGTGCCAGCAGCTTAGTCACAGATACGCAGTATTTT.

Notes on this clonotype: It is likely a read error, because the conserved phenylalanine at the end of the CDR3 is missing. It is unclear where the CDR3 begins or ends on the DNA, so no DNA is shown, and the CDR3 is as TCRdb lists it. The chain couples TRBV7-2 to TRBJ1-5. Germline loops: CDR1 SGHTA, CDR2 FQGNSA. The CDR3 is 13 amino acids long, termini counted. This CDR3 reads CASSASWGSSYEH.